One and the same sample provided the 14 T cell receptor beta chains below, sequenced in a study. Each CDR3 protein gets one entry after TCRdb re-called the 5' RACE reads with MiXCR. Of about 46,000 distinct CDR3 sequences in the sample, roughly 30% were seen once. The specimen was naive CD4+ T cells sorted from blood. The subset was: naive CD4+ T cells, CD4+CD45RA+CD25-. These receptors came from a female donor with breast cancer.

CDR3 sequence: CATSDPGQGATEQFF. DNA of the CDR3: TGTGCCACCAGTGATCCGGGACAGGGGGCGACTGAGCAGTTCTTC. The chain recombines TRBV24-1 with TRBJ2-1; TRBD1 matches at 12 bases. Germline CDR1 reads KGHDR; CDR2 reads SFDVKD. The CDR3 sequence is 15 residues long. J gave up 9 bases and V 3 bases, and 5 bases lay outside the gene matches.

In regard to this clonotype: This clone may be a read error of a much larger clone one base away. The chain carries TRBV6-5 and TRBJ2-6; maybe TRBD2 (9 bases). CDR3 length equals 18 residues. The germline V gene encodes CDR1 MNHEY and CDR2 SVGAGI. The CDR3: CASSYSWQGAGGAHVLTF. CDR3 nucleotide sequence: TGTGCCAGCAGTTACTCGTGGCAGGGGGCGGGAGGGGCCCACGTCCTGACTTTC.

A remark on this clonotype: A much larger clonotype is one base distant, so this may be a read error. The chain employs TRBV4-2 and TRBJ2-2; 9 bases align to TRBD2. The CDR3 consists of 15 residues. CDR1 LGHNA and CDR2 YNFKEQ come from the germline V gene. The CDR3 here is CASSPASGNTGELSF. Written as DNA, the CDR3 is TGTGCCAGCAGCCCAGCTAGCGGGAACACCGGGGAGCTGTCTTTT.

In this sample, this clonotype turned up once. The chain joins TRBV7-2 to TRBJ2-5; 8 bases are a match to TRBD2. Germline V gene sequence: CDR1 SGHTA, CDR2 FQGNSA. Trimming at V came to 0 bases and at J to 9 bases, leaving 9 bases not matched to a gene. The CDR3 sequence is 15 residues long. This CDR3 reads CASSLATGGVGSQYF. CDR3 in DNA: TGTGCCAGCAGCTTAGCGACGGGGGGGGTAGGGTCCCAGTACTTC.

V is TRBV3-1 and J is TRBJ2-2; D call uncertain. The V end lost 4 bases, the J end lost 8 bases, and 8 bases lay between the germline ends. Germline V gives CDR1 LGHDT, CDR2 YNNKEL (reference sequence). CDR3 length: 12 residues. The CDR3 here is CASSPIEGELFF. CDR3 nucleotide sequence: TGTGCCAGCAGCCCCATCGAGGGGGAGCTGTTTTTT.

The chain carries TRBV18 and TRBJ2-7, with D perhaps TRBD2 (6 bases). CDR1 KGHSH and CDR2 LQKENI come from the germline V gene. The CDR3 sequence is 13 residues long. Deletions cut 2 bases from V and 3 bases from J, with 8 bases between. The CDR3 nucleotides are TGTGCCAGCTCACCAAGGACTAACTACGAGCAGTACTTC. It specifies CASSPRTNYEQYF.

This clonotype came up many times. The V call is TRBV7-2, the J call TRBJ1-2; 7 bases are shared with TRBD1. V lost 0 bases to trimming and J lost 4 bases; unmatched junction nucleotides: 5. Germline V CDR1 and CDR2: SGHTA, FQGNSA. CDR3 length: 15 residues. The CDR3 sequence is CASSLARTGRYGYTF. CDR3 bases: TGTGCCAGCAGCTTAGCCAGGACAGGACGCTATGGCTACACCTTC. Full variable domain (rest looked up from reference TRBV7-2 and TRBJ1-2): GAGVSQSPSNKVTEKGKDVELRCDPISGHTALYWYRQSLGQGLEFLIYFQGNSAPDKSGLPSDRFSAERTGGSVSTLTIQRTQQEDSAVYLCASSLARTGRYGYTFGSGTRLTVV.

The chain links TRBV7-8 to TRBJ2-7; perhaps D is TRBD1 or TRBD2 (5 bases each). Germline CDR1 reads SGHVS; CDR2 reads FQNEAQ. This CDR3 region has 15 residues. The V gene lost 4 bases and the J gene lost 9 bases, with 22 bases spanning the gap. This chain's CDR3 is CASSSKGAGTSGQYF. The CDR3 nucleotides are TGTGCCAGCAGCTCCAAAGGAGCCGGGACCTCGGGGCAGTACTTC.

This clonotype has more than one count but fewer than ten. The J gene is TRBJ1-1, the V gene TRBV11-2; unclear D gene. The germline V gene encodes CDR1 SGHAT and CDR2 FQNNGV. Trimming removed 4 bases at V and 4 bases at J, with 13 bases between. The CDR3 extends over 14 amino acids. DNA for the CDR3: TGTGCCAGCAGCTACCTTCTGAGTGGCACTGAAGCTTTCTTT. Translated: CASSYLLSGTEAFF.

The chain is built from TRBV20-1 and TRBJ1-4; TRBD1 matches at 7 bases. This CDR3 is built from 15 residues. CDR1 and CDR2 (germline): DFQATT, SNEGSKA (reference sequence). The junction had 16 bases not matched to a gene; V was cut back by 5 bases and J by 10 bases. The CDR3 sequence is CSAEKGGRGLGKLFF. CDR3 coding DNA: TGCAGTGCTGAGAAGGGGGGTAGGGGGCTGGGAAAACTGTTTTTT.

The V and J genes are TRBV4-3 and TRBJ1-2, with a tentative D call TRBD1 (5 bases). V dropped 0 bases and J dropped 8 bases, with 16 bases sitting between them. Germline V lookup: CDR1 LGHNA, CDR2 YSLEER. This CDR3 has 15 amino acids. The CDR3 loop reads CASSQDLGTERGYTF. DNA of the CDR3: TGCGCCAGCAGCCAAGATTTAGGGACCGAGAGGGGCTACACCTTC.

This clonotype has just a few counts. The rearrangement links TRBV25-1 to TRBJ1-1; D perhaps matches TRBD1 (6 bases). The length of the CDR3 is 14 residues. V lost 7 bases and J 1 base, leaving 13 bases between the germline ends. The V gene's germline CDR1 is MGHDK and CDR2 SYGVNS. The DNA for the CDR3 is TGTGCCAGCACCCTGACAGGTTCGAACACTGAAGCTTTCTTT. Translated: CASTLTGSNTEAFF. The full variable domain, completed using reference TRBV25-1 and TRBJ1-1, is EADIYQTPRYLVIGTGKKITLECSQTMGHDKMYWYQQDPGMELHLIHYSYGVNSTEKGDLSSESTVSRIRTEHFPLTLESARPSHTSQYLCASTLTGSNTEAFFGQGTRLTVV.

V and J are TRBV7-9 and TRBJ2-5; 7 bases agree with TRBD2. Germline V lookup: CDR1 SEHNR, CDR2 FQNEAQ (reference sequence). V shed 1 base, J shed 4 bases, and the junction held 3 bases outside the gene matches. The CDR3 is 14 residues long. The CDR3 nucleotides read TGTGCCAGCAGCTTAGGAGCGGGGATAGAGACCCAGTACTTC. This sequence encodes CASSLGAGIETQYF.

The chain joins TRBV7-9 to TRBJ1-1, with D possibly matching TRBD1 (6 bases). This CDR3 has 13 amino acids. Trimming left V 5 bases short and J 4 bases short, with 11 bases between. Germline V gene data show CDR1 as SEHNR and CDR2 as FQNEAQ (reference sequence). The CDR3: CASSPQGGTEAFF. The CDR3 nucleotides read TGTGCCAGCAGCCCACAGGGAGGCACTGAAGCTTTCTTT.